The TCR beta chain described here comes from a study of cytomegalovirus exposure and HLA in healthy donors. Study-level points and caveats: Common viral pathogens were later found to be apparently linked to several of the most significant clusters.

The germline V gene encodes CDR1 MDHEN and CDR2 SYDVKM. The CDR3 covers 20 residues. The V end lost 2 bases, the J end lost 6 bases, and 28 bases lay between the germline ends. The PCR had 60 Vbeta and 13 Jbeta primers. Generated by immunoSEQ multiplex PCR, the TCRdb table keeps only in-frame clones and is missing some. Of 43,000 or so clones in the sample, 70% to 85% were seen once. With regard to this clone: Its antigen is undetermined.

V and J are TRBV28 and TRBJ2-2; D is unresolved. This receptor was obtained from a man under 40 in good health and CMV-seronegative. Sequenced sample: PBMCs. The CDR3 DNA sequence: TGTGCCAGCAGTTTAAGTCTTTACTCCTCAAACGACAAGAGCCCCGGGGAGCTGTTTTTT. It translates to CASSLSLYSSNDKSPGELFF.